This passage covers 8 T cell receptor beta chains from one sample sequenced in a study of T cells in Graves' hyperthyroidism and ophthalmopathy. It was RNA transcripts that yielded the amplified TCR beta CDR3 regions. An initial round of RT-PCR targeting the TCR CDR3 relied on the HTBI primer set. TCRdb ran MiXCR on the multiplex PCR reads and lists one entry per CDR3 protein. The sample records roughly 110,000 distinct CDR3 sequences, about a sixth being singletons. The sequenced sample was blood. These receptors all stem from a woman between 45 and 60 years old with Graves' hyperthyroidism.

This rearrangement joins TRBV2 to TRBJ2-7; 10 positions agree with TRBD2. Unmatched junction bases numbered 8, after V lost 6 bases and J lost 3 bases. Germline-derived CDR1 and CDR2 are SNHLY and FYNNEI. This CDR3 is built from 15 residues. CDR3 DNA sequence: TGTGCCAGCAGCGGAGCGGGAGGGCCAGGCTACGAGCAGTACTTC. Its protein is CASSGAGGPGYEQYF.

At least ten counts were recorded for this clonotype. The rearrangement joins TRBV5-6 to TRBJ1-1, with unresolved D. CDR1 and CDR2 from the germline V gene are SGHDT and YYEEEE. Trimming removed 4 bases from V and 0 bases from J, with 16 bases in between. This CDR3 is built from 16 residues. The CDR3 reads CASSPEVGDLNTEAFF. DNA for the CDR3: TGTGCCAGCAGCCCAGAGGTGGGCGATTTGAACACTGAAGCTTTCTTT.

The chain employs TRBV5-1 and TRBJ2-3; possibly TRBD2 for D (6 bases). Trimming left V 4 bases short and J 0 bases short, with 9 bases between. The CDR3 covers 14 residues. The germline V gene has CDR1 SGHRS and CDR2 YFSETQ. In DNA, the CDR3 is TGCGCCAGCAGCCGTACTAGCAGCACAGATACGCAGTATTTT. It codes for CASSRTSSTDTQYF. Full variable domain (outside the CDR3, taken from reference TRBV5-1 and TRBJ2-3): KAGVTQTPRYLIKTRGQQVTLSCSPISGHRSVSWYQQTPGQGLQFLFEYFSETQRNKGNFPGRFSGRQFSNSRSEMNVSTLELGDSALYLCASSRTSSTDTQYFGPGTRLTVL.

This clonotype was counted at least ten times. The CDR3 sequence: CASTKKSILAGGYEQYF. The CDR3 DNA follows: TGTGCCAGCACCAAGAAGAGCATCCTAGCGGGAGGGTACGAGCAGTACTTC. This chain links TRBV12-3 or TRBV12-4 with TRBJ2-7, with 12 bases aligning to TRBD2. The CDR3 length is 17 residues. J was trimmed by 4 bases and V by 7 bases; bases with no gene match: 14.

This clonotype is a singleton in its sample. This chain uses TRBV2 with TRBJ2-1, with TRBD2 identical over 10 bases. Germline V gene data show CDR1 as SNHLY and CDR2 as FYNNEI. The CDR3 spans 14 residues. Trimming removed 7 bases from V and 2 bases from J; junction bases left unmatched: 2. The CDR3 bases are TGTGCCAGCACTGGGACTAGCGCCTACAATGAGCAGTTCTTC. Encoded protein: CASTGTSAYNEQFF.

This clonotype was detected ten times or more. The gene calls are TRBV5-1 and TRBJ2-7; TRBD2 matches 8 bases. Germline V gene data show CDR1 as SGHRS and CDR2 as YFSETQ. Trimming at V came to 5 bases and at J to 3 bases, leaving 10 bases not matched to a gene. There are 15 residues in the CDR3. The CDR3 is CASSPPVGGVYEQYV. The CDR3 nucleotides read TGCGCCAGCAGTCCCCCGGTCGGGGGGGTCTACGAGCAGTACGTC.

Notes on this clonotype: A single base separates this from a much larger clone, so it may be a read error. The CDR3 region has the DNA TGTGCCTGGGGTGGACAGGGGGACGGCTACACCTTC. This sequence encodes CAWGGQGDGYTF. The J gene is TRBJ1-2, the V gene TRBV30; 10 nucleotides line up with TRBD1. CDR3 length: 12 amino acids. The V segment lost 5 bases and the J segment 8 bases; nucleotides outside the gene matches: 5. Germline V gene sequence: CDR1 GTSNPN, CDR2 SVGIG (reference sequence).

The rearrangement joins TRBV14 to TRBJ2-7; 8 nucleotides align to TRBD2. There are 15 residues in the CDR3. Trimming removed 0 bases from V and 2 bases from J; junction bases left unmatched: 3. Germline V gives CDR1 SGHDN, CDR2 FVKESK. DNA for the CDR3: TGTGCCAGCAGCCAAGACGGGGGGGGGACCTACGAGCAGTACTTC. This encodes CASSQDGGGTYEQYF.